This T cell receptor (beta chain) was retrieved from a study of T cell responses to AZD1222 COVID-19 vaccine. Study conclusions and caveats: White British donors predominated, females outnumbered males, and clonal diversity was possibly underestimated. None of the repertoires were sampled until the peak T cell response had passed.

This table comes from immunoSEQ multiplex PCR, and its TCRdb copy is limited to in-frame clones, with some not included. The sample holds around 100,000 clones, 90% seen once. As to this clone: What it binds is unknown.

The sequencing here drew on peripheral blood, taken on day 0 of AZD1222 vaccination. The receptor's source is an adult in good health.

Here the CDR3 DNA reads TGTGCCAGCAGTTCGCAACTATACTCTGGAAACACCATATATTTT. It yields the protein CASSSQLYSGNTIYF. The chain is built from TRBV28 and TRBJ1-3; no clear D gene. Germline values: CDR1 MDHEN, CDR2 SYDVKM. V dropped 4 bases and J dropped 0 bases, with 10 bases sitting between them. The CDR3 length is 15 residues. The whole variable domain, filled in from reference TRBV28 and TRBJ1-3, reads DVKVTQSSRYLVKRTGEKVFLECVQDMDHENMFWYRQDPGLGLRLIYFSYDVKMKEKGDIPEGYSVSREKKERFSLILESASTNQTSMYLCASSSQLYSGNTIYFGEGSWLTVV.